This passage covers 7 T cell receptor beta chains from one sample sequenced in a study of tumor and adjacent non-tumor tissue in lung cancer. The library came from three nested PCR rounds adapted from ARM-PCR protocols. TCRdb analysed the multiplex PCR reads with MiXCR anew, one entry per CDR3 protein. Here the sample spans tens of thousands of distinct CDR3 sequences, roughly 80% being singletons. The template was RNA from unsorted bulk tissue. Input material: lung tumor tissue. These receptors were collected from a woman aged 45-65 years with non-small cell lung cancer.

Points on this clonotype: Likely a read error: the CDR3 ends without its conserved phenylalanine or tryptophan. The DNA is omitted, as the CDR3 cannot be located on it reliably, and the CDR3 follows TCRdb's listing. The rearrangement joins TRBV4-2 to TRBJ2-5. Ends included, the CDR3 has 15 residues. Germline CDR1 LGHNA, CDR2 YNFKEQ. CDR3 loop: CASSQVFGREETHYL.

On this clonotype itself: At one end the junction does not follow the germline gene, possibly because of a read error. The chain has TRBV4-3 and TRBJ1-6; no reliable D call. The CDR3 totals 19 residues. CDR1 and CDR2 (germline): LGHNA, YSLEER. DNA of the CDR3: TGCGCCAGCACCCAAGATAGGGTGGCCTCAAGCTCCTATAACTCACCCCTCCACTTT. It encodes CASTQDRVASSSYNSPLHF.

The chain carries TRBV29-1 and TRBJ2-7, with D hard to call. The CDR3 is 14 amino acids. CDR1 is SQVTM, CDR2 ANQGSEA, per germline. The germline V and J ends were trimmed by 7 bases and 4 bases, with 20 bases remaining between them. The DNA for the CDR3 is TGCAGCGCTGGCTCGGCAGTGGGCCAGTACGAGCAGTACTTC. It yields the protein CSAGSAVGQYEQYF.

This chain links TRBV4-1 with TRBJ2-1; the D gene is possibly TRBD1 (6 bases). Germline loops: CDR1 MGHRA, CDR2 YSYEKL. V was trimmed by 3 bases and J by 8 bases, leaving 23 bases between them. The CDR3 runs 17 residues. This CDR3 is CASSHPWDILRLHEQFF. CDR3 DNA: TGCGCCAGCAGCCATCCCTGGGACATATTGCGTTTGCATGAGCAGTTCTTC.

This clonotype is medium-sized. The gene calls are TRBV6-1 and TRBJ1-2; D is undetermined. V lost 9 bases and J 1 base, leaving 9 bases between the germline ends. The germline V gene encodes CDR1 MNHNS and CDR2 SASEGT. The CDR3 is 12 residues long. The DNA for the CDR3 is TGTGCCAGTTTACAGAGTAACTATGGCTACACCTTC. Amino acid sequence: CASLQSNYGYTF.

The chain uses TRBV5-5 and TRBJ1-4; TRBD1 is a possible D gene (5 bases). The CDR3 extends over 12 amino acids. Trimming took off 8 bases at V and 7 bases at J, with 12 bases between the two ends. Germline V lookup: CDR1 SGHKS, CDR2 YYEKEE (reference sequence). The CDR3 loop is CARCLTVEKLFF. The DNA for the CDR3 is TGTGCCAGATGCTTGACAGTTGAAAAACTGTTTTTT.

For this clonotype: One end of the junction does not line up with germline, which may come from a read error. The V and J genes are TRBV4-1 and TRBJ2-1; D might be TRBD1 (6 bases). The germline V gene encodes CDR1 MGHRA and CDR2 YSYEKL. CDR3 length equals 16 residues. In DNA, the CDR3 is TGCGCCAGCAGTCAAGACCGGCAGGGGACCTACAATGAGCAGTTATTC. It codes for CASSQDRQGTYNEQLF.